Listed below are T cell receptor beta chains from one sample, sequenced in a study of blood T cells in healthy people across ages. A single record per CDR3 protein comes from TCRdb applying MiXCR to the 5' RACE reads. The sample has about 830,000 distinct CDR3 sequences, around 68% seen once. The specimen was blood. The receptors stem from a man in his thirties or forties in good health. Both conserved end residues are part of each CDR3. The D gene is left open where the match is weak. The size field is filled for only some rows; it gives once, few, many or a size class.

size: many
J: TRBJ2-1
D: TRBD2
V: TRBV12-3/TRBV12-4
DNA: TGTGCCAGCAGTTTTGGGACTAGCGGGGTAAATGAGCAGTTCTTC
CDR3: CASSFGTSGVNEQFF

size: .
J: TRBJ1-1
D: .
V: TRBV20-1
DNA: TGCAGTGCTGGCCTTAACCGGGACTTACTGAACACTGAAGCTTTCTTT
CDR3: CSAGLNRDLLNTEAFF

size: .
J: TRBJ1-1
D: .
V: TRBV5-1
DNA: TGCGCCAGCAGCTTGTCTTACAGCCGGGACGGCGGAGCTTTCTTT
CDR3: CASSLSYSRDGGAFF

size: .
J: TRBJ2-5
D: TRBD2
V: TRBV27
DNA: TGTGCCAGCAGTCAACTCCAGCGGGGGGTGCAGTACTTC
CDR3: CASSQLQRGVQYF

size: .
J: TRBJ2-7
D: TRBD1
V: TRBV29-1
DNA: TGCAGCGTTGTCCGGTTACAGGGGGCGTACGAGCAGTACTTC
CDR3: CSVVRLQGAYEQYF

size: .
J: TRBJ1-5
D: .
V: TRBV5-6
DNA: TGTGCCAGCAGTAGCCGGGACACTTATCAGCCCCAGCATTTT
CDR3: CASSSRDTYQPQHF

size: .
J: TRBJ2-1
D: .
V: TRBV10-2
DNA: TGCGCCAGCACCGAGGCCGGGGGTCGGTATGAGCAGTTCTTC
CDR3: CASTEAGGRYEQFF

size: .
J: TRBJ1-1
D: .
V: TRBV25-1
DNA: TGTGCCAGCAAGTTCGAGGGGGGAGGCACTGAAGCTTTCTTT
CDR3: CASKFEGGGTEAFF

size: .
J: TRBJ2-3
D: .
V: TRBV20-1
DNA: TGCAGTGCTAACAATCCATGGGGGTCCACAGATACGCAGTATTTT
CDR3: CSANNPWGSTDTQYF

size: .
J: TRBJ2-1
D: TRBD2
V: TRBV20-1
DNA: TGCAGTGCTGATCCCTCCCCCGGGACTAGCGGGGGGGAGGCTTGGGATGAGCAGTTCTTC
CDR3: CSADPSPGTSGGEAWDEQFF

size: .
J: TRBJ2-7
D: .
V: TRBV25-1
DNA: TGTGCCAGCACAGAGAGGAATTCATACGAGCAGTACTTC
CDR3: CASTERNSYEQYF

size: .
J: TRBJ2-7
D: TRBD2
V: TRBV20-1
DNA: TGCAGTGCAATGACTAGCGGGGGAGGGGTCTCCTACGAGCAGTACTTC
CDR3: CSAMTSGGGVSYEQYF

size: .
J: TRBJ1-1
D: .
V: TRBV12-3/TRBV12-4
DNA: TGTGCCAGCACCGTATACCACTACAGGGTCGGATCTGGAGAAGCTTTCTTT
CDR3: CASTVYHYRVGSGEAFF

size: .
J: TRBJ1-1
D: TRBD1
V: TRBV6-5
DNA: TGTGCCAGCAGATCCCGGGACAGGGTTGCTGAAGCTTTCTTT
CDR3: CASRSRDRVAEAFF

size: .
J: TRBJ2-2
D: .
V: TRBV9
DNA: TGTGCCAGCAGCGGGCCCCCCAAAGGTTGGGAGCTGTTTTTT
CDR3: CASSGPPKGWELFF

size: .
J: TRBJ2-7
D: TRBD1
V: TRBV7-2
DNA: TGTGCCAGCAGCGGCAACAGGGGGTCCCTCTCCTACGAGCAGTACTTC
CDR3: CASSGNRGSLSYEQYF

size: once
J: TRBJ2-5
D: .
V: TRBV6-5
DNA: TGTGCCAGCAGTCGACAGCCCCAAGAGACCCAGTACTTC
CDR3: CASSRQPQETQYF

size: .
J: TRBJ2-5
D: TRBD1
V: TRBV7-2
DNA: TGTGCCAGCAGCGTCCGGACAGGGGAGGAGACCCAGTACTTC
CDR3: CASSVRTGEETQYF

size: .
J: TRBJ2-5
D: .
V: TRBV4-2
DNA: TGTGCCAGCAGCCCTGTCGGGGAACAAGAGACCCAGTACTTC
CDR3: CASSPVGEQETQYF

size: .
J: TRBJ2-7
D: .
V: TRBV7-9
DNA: TGTGCCAGCAGCCCTGATGAGAGCTCCTACGAGCAGTACTTC
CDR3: CASSPDESSYEQYF

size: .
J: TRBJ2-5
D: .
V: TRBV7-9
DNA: TGTGCCAGCAGCCCGCCGCAGTTGGGGGGGACCCAGTACTTC
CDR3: CASSPPQLGGTQYF

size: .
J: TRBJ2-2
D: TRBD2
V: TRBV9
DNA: TGTGCCAGCAGCGTTAGCGGGGGAGGACCTACCGGGGAGCTGTTTTTT
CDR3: CASSVSGGGPTGELFF

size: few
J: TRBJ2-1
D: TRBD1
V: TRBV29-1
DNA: TGCAGCGCCCGGGGACAGGGCGCCTACAATGAGCAGTTCTTC
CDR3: CSARGQGAYNEQFF

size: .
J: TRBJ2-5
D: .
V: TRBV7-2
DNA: TGTGCCCGCAGTTCCCATGCGGGTGCAGAGACCCAGTACTTC
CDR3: CARSSHAGAETQYF

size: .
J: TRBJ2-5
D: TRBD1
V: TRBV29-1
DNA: TGCAGCGTTGCCACAGGGGTAATCGCGGAGACCCAGTACTTC
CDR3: CSVATGVIAETQYF

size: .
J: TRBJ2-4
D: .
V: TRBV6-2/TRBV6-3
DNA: TGTGCCAGCAGCCTGGCCTACGGGCAGTACTTC
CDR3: CASSLAYGQYF